This T cell receptor beta chain was captured in a study of T cell changes during pregnancy in multiple sclerosis. This clone has more than one count but fewer than ten. The germline V gene encodes CDR1 SGHNT and CDR2 YYREEE (reference sequence). This CDR3 comprises 15 residues. Trimming removed 0 bases from V and 4 bases from J, with 11 bases in between. Method: immunoSEQ multiplex PCR; TCRdb's copy keeps in-frame clones and lacks some. The table lists tens of thousands of clones, more than 90% of them singletons, with approximately 0.2% in the top ten. The specimen was CD4+ T cells from peripheral blood mononuclear cells, collected before pregnancy. This sequence was found in a female donor with multiple sclerosis, enrolled in a pregnancy study. The chain employs TRBV5-4 and TRBJ1-3; D ambiguous. The CDR3: CASSLAAGSGNTIYF. The CDR3 DNA reads as TGTGCCAGCAGCTTGGCCGCGGGGAGCGGAAACACCATATATTTT.